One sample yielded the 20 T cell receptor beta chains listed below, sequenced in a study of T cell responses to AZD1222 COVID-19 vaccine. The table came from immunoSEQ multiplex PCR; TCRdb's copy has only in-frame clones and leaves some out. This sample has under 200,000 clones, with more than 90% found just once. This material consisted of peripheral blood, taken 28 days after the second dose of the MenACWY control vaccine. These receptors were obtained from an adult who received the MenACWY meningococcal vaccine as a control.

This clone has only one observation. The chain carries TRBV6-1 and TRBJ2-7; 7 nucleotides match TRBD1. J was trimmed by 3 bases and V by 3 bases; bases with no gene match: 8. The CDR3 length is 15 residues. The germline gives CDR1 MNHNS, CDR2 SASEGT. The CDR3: CASSESLPGGYEQYF. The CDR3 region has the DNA TGTGCCAGCAGTGAGTCTCTGCCAGGGGGCTACGAGCAGTACTTC.

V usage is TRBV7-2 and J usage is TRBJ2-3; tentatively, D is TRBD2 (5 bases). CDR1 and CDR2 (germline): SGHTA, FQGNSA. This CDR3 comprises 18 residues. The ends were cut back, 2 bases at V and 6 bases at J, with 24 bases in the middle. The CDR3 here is CASSLSGFSWRPMDTQYF. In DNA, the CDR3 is TGTGCCAGCAGCTTATCCGGTTTCTCCTGGAGGCCCATGGATACGCAGTATTTT.

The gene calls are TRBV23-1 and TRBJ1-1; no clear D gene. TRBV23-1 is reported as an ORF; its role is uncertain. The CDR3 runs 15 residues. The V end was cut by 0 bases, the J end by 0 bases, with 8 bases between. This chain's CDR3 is CASSQSWAMNTEAFF. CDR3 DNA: TGCGCCAGCAGTCAATCGTGGGCCATGAACACTGAAGCTTTCTTT.

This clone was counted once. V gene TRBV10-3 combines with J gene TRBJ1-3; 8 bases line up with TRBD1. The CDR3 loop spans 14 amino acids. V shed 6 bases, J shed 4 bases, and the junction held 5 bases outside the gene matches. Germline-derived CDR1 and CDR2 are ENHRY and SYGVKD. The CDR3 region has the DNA TGTGCCATCAGCCAACAGGGGGAAGGAAACACCATATATTTT. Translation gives CAISQQGEGNTIYF.

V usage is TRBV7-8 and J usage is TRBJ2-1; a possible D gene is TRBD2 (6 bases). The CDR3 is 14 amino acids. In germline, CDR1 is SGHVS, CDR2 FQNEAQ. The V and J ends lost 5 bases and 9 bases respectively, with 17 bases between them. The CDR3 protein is CASSVGTSWVEQFF. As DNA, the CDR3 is TGTGCCAGCAGCGTCGGGACTTCTTGGGTTGAGCAGTTCTTC.

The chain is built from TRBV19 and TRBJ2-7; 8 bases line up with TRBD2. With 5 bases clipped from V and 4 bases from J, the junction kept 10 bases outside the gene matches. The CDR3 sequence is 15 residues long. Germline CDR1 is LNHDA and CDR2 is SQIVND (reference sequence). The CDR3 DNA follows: TGTGCCAGTAGTCCGCGCGGGAGGCTGAGGTACGAGCAGTACTTC. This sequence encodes CASSPRGRLRYEQYF.

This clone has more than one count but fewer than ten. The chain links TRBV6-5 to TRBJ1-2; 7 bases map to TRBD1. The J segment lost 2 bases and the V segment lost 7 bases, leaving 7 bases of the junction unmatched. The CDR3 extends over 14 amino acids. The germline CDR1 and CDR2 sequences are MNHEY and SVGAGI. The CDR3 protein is CASIPWDRNYGYTF. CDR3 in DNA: TGTGCCAGCATACCTTGGGACAGAAACTATGGCTACACCTTC.

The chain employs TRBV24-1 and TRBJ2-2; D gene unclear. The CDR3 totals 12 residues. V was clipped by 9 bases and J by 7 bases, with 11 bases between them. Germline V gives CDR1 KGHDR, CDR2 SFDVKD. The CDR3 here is CATGQGVGELFF. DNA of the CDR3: TGTGCCACCGGTCAAGGAGTCGGGGAGCTGTTTTTT.

CDR3 sequence reads: CASTLDRGGGYTF. DNA for the CDR3: TGTGCCAGCACCCTAGACAGGGGAGGTGGCTACACCTTC. J is TRBJ1-2 and V is TRBV6-5, with TRBD1 identical over 8 bases. Germline CDR1 is MNHEY and CDR2 is SVGAGI. V dropped 7 bases and J dropped 7; count of bases not matched to a gene: 8. The CDR3 contains 13 residues.

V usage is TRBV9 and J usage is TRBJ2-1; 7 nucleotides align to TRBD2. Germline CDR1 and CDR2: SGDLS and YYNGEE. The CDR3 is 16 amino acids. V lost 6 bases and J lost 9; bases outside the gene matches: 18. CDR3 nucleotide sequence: TGTGCCAGCACCCCATTCCCGCGCGGGAGTATTGGTGAGCAGTTCTTC. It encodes CASTPFPRGSIGEQFF. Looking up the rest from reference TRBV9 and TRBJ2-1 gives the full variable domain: DSGVTQTPKHLITATGQRVTLRCSPRSGDLSVYWYQQSLDQGLQFLIQYYNGEERAKGNILERFSAQQFPDLHSELNLSSLELGDSALYFCASTPFPRGSIGEQFFGPGTRLTVL.

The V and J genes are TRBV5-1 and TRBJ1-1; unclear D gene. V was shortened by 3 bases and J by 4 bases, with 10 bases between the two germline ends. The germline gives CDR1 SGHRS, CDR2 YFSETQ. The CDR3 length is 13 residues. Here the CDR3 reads CASSYGMGTEAFF. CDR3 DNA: TGCGCCAGCAGCTACGGGATGGGCACTGAAGCTTTCTTT.

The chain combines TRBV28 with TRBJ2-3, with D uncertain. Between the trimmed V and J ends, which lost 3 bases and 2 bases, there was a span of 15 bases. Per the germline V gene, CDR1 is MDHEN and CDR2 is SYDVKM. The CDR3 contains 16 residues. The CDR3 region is CASSLLSAASTDTQYF. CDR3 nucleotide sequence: TGTGCCAGCAGTTTGCTGTCGGCCGCCTCCACAGATACGCAGTATTTT.

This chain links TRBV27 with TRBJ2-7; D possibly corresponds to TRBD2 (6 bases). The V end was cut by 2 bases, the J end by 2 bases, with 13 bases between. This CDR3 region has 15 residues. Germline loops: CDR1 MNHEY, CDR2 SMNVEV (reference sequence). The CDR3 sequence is CASSLRLANTYEQYF. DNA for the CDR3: TGTGCCAGCAGTTTAAGGCTAGCGAATACCTACGAGCAGTACTTC.

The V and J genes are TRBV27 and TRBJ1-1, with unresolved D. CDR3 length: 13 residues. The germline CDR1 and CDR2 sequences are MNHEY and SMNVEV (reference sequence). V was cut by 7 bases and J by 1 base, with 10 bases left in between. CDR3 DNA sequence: TGTGCCAGCACGAGGCAAGGGAACACTGAAGCTTTCTTT. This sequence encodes CASTRQGNTEAFF.

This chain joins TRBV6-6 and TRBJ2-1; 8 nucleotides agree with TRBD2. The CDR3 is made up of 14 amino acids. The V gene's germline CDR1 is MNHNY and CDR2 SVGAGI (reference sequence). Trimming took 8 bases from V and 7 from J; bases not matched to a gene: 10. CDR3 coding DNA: TGTGCCAGCCGGGGGGGGCGGGAGAGGAATGAGCAGTTCTTC. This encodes CASRGGRERNEQFF.

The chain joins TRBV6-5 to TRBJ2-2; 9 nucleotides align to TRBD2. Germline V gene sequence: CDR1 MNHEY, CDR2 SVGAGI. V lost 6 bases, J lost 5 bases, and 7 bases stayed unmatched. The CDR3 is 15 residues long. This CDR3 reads CASSRASGTTGELFF. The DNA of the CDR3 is TGTGCCAGCAGCCGGGCTAGCGGGACTACCGGGGAGCTGTTTTTT.

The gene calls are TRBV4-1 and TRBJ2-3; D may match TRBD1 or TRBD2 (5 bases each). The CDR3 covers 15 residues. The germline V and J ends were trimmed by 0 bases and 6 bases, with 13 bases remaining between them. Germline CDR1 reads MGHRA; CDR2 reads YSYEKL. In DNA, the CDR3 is TGCGCCAGCAGCCAAGAGGGGGAGTGGGACGATACGCAGTATTTT. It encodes CASSQEGEWDDTQYF.

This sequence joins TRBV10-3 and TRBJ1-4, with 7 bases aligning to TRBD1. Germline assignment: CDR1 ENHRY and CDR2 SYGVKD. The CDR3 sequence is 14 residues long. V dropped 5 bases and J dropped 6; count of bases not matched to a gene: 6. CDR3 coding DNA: TGTGCCATCAGTCCCTCAGGGGGGGATGAAAAACTGTTTTTT. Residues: CAISPSGGDEKLFF.

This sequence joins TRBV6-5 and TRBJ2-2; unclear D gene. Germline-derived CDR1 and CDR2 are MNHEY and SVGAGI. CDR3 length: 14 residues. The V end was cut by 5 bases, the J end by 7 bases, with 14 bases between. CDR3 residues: CASSPNSNVGELFF. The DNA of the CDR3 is TGTGCCAGCAGTCCCAATTCGAACGTCGGGGAGCTGTTTTTT.

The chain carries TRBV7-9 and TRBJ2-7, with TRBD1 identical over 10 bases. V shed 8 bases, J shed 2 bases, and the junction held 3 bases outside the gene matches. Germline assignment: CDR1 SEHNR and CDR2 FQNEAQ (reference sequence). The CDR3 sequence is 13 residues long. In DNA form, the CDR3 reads TGTGCCAGCGGACAGGGGGACCCCTACGAGCAGTACTTC. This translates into CASGQGDPYEQYF.